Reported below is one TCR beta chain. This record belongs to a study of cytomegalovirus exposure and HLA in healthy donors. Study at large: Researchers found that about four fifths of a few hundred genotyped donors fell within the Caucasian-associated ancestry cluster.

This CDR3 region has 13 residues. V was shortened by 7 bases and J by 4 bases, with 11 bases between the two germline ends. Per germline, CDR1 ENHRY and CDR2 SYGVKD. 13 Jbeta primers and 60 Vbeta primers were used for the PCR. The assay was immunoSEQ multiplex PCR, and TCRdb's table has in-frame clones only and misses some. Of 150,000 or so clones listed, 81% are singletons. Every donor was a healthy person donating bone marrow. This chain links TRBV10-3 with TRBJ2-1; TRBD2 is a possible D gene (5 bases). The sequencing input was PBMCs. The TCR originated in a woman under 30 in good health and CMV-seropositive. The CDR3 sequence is CAITKDLYNEQFF. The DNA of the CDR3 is TGTGCCATCACCAAGGACTTATACAATGAGCAGTTCTTC.